This entry concerns a single TCR beta chain. The data are from a study of patients and donors after allogeneic stem cell transplantation. Each CDR3 protein is one row after TCRdb ran MiXCR on the RT-PCR reads. The sample has approximately 160,000 distinct CDR3 sequences, roughly 30% seen once. CDR3 length equals 16 residues. V was pared by 3 bases and J by 6 bases, with 3 bases of the junction left unmatched. Germline V gives CDR1 SGHVS, CDR2 FQNEAQ. The J gene is TRBJ2-2, the V gene TRBV7-8; the match to TRBD2 covers 14 bases. The sequencing sample was made of blood, either unsorted or a sorted T cell fraction (not recorded which). The clonotype originates from a human donor who was either an allogeneic HSCT recipient or a stem cell or donor lymphocyte infusion donor (not recorded which). It is not recorded whose cells these are; they may come from a transplant donor. The CDR3 loop is CASSFPTSGRAGELFF. Here the CDR3 DNA reads TGTGCCAGCAGCTTCCCGACTAGCGGGAGGGCCGGGGAGCTGTTTTTT.